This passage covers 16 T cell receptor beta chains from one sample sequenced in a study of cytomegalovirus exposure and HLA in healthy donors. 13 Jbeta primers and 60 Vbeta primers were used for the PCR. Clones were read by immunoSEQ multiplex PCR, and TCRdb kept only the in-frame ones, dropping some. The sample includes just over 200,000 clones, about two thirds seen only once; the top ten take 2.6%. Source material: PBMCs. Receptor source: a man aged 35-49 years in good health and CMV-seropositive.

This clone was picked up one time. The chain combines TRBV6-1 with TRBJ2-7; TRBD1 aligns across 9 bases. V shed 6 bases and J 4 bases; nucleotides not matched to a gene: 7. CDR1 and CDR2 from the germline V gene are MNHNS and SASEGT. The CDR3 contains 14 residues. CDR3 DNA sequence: TGTGCCAGCAGCGCCGGGACAGGGAGATACGAGCAGTACTTC. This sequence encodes CASSAGTGRYEQYF.

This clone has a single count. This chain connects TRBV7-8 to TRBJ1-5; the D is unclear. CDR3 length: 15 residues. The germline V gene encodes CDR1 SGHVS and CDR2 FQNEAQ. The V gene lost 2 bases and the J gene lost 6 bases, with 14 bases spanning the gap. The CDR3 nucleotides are TGTGCCAGCAGCTTAAGACGAGAACGGGGTCAGCCCCAGCATTTT. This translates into CASSLRRERGQPQHF.

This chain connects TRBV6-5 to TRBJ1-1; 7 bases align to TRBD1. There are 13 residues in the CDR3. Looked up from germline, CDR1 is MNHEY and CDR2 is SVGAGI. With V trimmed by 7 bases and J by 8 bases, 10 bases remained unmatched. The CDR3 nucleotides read TGTGCCAGCACCCAACGACCCAGGGGGGAAGCTTTCTTT. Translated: CASTQRPRGEAFF.

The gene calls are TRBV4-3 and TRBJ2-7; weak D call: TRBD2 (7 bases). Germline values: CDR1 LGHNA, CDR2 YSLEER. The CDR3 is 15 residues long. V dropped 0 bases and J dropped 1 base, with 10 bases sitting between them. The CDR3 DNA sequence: TGCGCCAGCAGCCAAGACAGGGGACTATCCTACGAGCAGTACTTC. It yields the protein CASSQDRGLSYEQYF.

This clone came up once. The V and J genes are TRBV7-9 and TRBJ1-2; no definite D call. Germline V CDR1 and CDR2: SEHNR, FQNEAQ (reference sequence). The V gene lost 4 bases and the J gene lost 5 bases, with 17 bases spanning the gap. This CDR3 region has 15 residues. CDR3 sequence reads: CASSSLGGFLYGYTF. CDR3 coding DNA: TGTGCCAGCAGCTCACTGGGCGGGTTTCTTTATGGCTACACCTTC.

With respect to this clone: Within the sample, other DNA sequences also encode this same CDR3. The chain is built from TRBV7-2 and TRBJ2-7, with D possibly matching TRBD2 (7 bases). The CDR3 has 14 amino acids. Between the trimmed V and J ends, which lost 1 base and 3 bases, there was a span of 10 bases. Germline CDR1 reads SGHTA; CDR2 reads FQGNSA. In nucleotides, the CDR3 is TGTGCCAGCAGCTTAGGGGGGGGGCTCTACGAGCAGTACTTC. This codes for CASSLGGGLYEQYF.

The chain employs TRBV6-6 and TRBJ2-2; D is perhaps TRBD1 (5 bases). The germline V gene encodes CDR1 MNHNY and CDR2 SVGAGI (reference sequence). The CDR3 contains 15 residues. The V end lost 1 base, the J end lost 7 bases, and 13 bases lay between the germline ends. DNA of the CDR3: TGTGCCAGCAGTTACTACCAGGGCTCCCACGGGGAGCTGTTTTTT. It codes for CASSYYQGSHGELFF.

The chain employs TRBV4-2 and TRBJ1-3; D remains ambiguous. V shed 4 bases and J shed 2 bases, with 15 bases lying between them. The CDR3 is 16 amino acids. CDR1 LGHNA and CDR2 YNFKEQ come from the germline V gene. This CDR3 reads CASSRSLERPGNTIYF. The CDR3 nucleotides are TGTGCCAGCAGCCGGAGCCTCGAGCGACCTGGAAACACCATATATTTT.

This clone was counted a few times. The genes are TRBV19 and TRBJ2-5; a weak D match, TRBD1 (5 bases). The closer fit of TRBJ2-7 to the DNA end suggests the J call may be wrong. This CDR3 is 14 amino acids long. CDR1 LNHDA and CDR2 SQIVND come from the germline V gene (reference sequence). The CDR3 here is CASRRTGSDYEQYF. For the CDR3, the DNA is TGTGCCAGTAGGAGAACAGGAAGTGATTACGAGCAGTACTTC.

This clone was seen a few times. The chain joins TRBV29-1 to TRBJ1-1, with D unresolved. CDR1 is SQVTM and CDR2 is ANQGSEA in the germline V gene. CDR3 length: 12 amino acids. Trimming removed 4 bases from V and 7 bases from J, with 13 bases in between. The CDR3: CSVVPFGDEAFF. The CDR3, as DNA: TGCAGCGTTGTTCCCTTTGGAGATGAAGCTTTCTTT.

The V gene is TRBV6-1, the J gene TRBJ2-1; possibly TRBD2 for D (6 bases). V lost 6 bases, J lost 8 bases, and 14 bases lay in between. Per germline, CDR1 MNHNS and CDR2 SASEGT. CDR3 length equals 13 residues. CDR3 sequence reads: CASRDLALHEQFF. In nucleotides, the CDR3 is TGTGCCAGCAGGGACCTAGCGTTGCATGAGCAGTTCTTC.

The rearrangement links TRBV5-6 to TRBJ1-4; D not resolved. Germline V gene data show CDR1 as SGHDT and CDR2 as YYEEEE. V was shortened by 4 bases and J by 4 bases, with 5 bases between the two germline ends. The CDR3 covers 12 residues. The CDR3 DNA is TGTGCCAGCAGCCGAGTTAATGAAAAACTGTTTTTT. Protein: CASSRVNEKLFF.

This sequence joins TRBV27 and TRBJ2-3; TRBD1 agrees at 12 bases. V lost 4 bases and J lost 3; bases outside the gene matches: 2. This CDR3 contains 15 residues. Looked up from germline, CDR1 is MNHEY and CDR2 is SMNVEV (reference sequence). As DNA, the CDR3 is TGTGCCAGCAGTTCGGGACAGGGGGCAACAGATACGCAGTATTTT. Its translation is CASSSGQGATDTQYF.

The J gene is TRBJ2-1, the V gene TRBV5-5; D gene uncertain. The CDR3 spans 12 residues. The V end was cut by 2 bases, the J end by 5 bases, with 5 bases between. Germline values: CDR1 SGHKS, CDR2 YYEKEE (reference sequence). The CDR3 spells CASSLSDNEQFF. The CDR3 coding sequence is TGTGCCAGCAGCTTATCAGACAATGAGCAGTTCTTC. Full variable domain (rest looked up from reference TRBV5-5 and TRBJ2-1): DAGVTQSPTHLIKTRGQQVTLRCSPISGHKSVSWYQQVLGQGPQFIFQYYEKEERGRGNFPDRFSARQFPNYSSELNVNALLLGDSALYLCASSLSDNEQFFGPGTRLTVL.

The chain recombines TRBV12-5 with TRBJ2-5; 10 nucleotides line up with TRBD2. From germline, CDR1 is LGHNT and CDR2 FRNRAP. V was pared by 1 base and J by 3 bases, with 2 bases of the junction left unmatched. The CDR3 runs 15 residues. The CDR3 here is CASGLGLAGEETQYF. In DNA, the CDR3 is TGTGCTAGTGGTTTGGGGCTAGCGGGGGAAGAGACCCAGTACTTC.

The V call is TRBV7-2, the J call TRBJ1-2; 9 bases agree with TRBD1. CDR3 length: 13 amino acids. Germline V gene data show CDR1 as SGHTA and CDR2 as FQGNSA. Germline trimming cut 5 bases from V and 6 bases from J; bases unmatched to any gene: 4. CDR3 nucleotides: TGTGCCAGCAGCCGAGGACAGGGGAATGGCTACACCTTC. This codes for CASSRGQGNGYTF.